A single sample gave rise to the 17 T cell receptor beta chains below, sequenced in a study of neoadjuvant nivolumab and ipilimumab in lung cancer. Only in-frame clones appear in the TCRdb table, and some are missing; sequencing was by immunoSEQ multiplex PCR. The table includes around 21,000 clones, 82% detected once. Sequenced material: peripheral blood, taken before neoadjuvant nivolumab, alone or with ipilimumab. The source of these receptors is an adult with non-small cell lung cancer.

This chain connects TRBV11-1 to TRBJ2-7; 10 bases map to TRBD2. V gave up 5 bases and J gave up 5 bases; unmatched junction bases: 15. The CDR3 covers 17 residues. From germline, CDR1 is SGHAT and CDR2 FQDESV (reference sequence). The CDR3 protein is CASSDPTLTSGTDEQYF. CDR3 nucleotides: TGTGCCAGCAGCGACCCAACCCTCACTAGCGGGACAGACGAGCAGTACTTC.

V usage is TRBV5-5 and J usage is TRBJ2-2, with unresolved D. CDR1 and CDR2 (germline): SGHKS, YYEKEE (reference sequence). The CDR3 is made up of 13 amino acids. Trimming took 2 bases from V and 6 from J, leaving 8 bases between them. The CDR3 loop reads CASSFGGPGELFF. The CDR3 DNA sequence: TGTGCCAGCAGCTTTGGTGGTCCCGGGGAGCTGTTTTTT.

The chain has TRBV5-6 and TRBJ1-5; tentatively, D is TRBD1 (6 bases). Germline CDR1 is SGHDT and CDR2 is YYEEEE. The CDR3 spans 13 residues. Trimming cost V 4 bases and J 7 bases, with 12 bases left between them. In nucleotides, the CDR3 is TGTGCCAGCAGCATCGGAGGGGGGCAGCCCCAGCATTTT. It codes for CASSIGGGQPQHF.

The chain has TRBV2 and TRBJ1-2; D unresolved. CDR3 length equals 11 residues. Germline CDR1 reads SNHLY; CDR2 reads FYNNEI. V lost 6 bases, J lost 8 bases, and 10 bases lay in between. The CDR3 DNA reads as TGTGCCAGCAGCTTTGTGGAGGGCTACACCTTC. This codes for CASSFVEGYTF.

V is TRBV5-1 and J is TRBJ1-5; 9 nucleotides match TRBD1. Per the germline V gene, CDR1 is SGHRS and CDR2 is YFSETQ. The J segment lost 7 bases and the V segment lost 4 bases, leaving 12 bases of the junction unmatched. This CDR3 is 16 amino acids long. DNA for the CDR3: TGCGCCAGCAGCGCCGGACAGGGGTCCTTCGAACAGCCCCAGCATTTT. It codes for CASSAGQGSFEQPQHF.

This sequence joins TRBV6-5 and TRBJ1-2; no reliable D call. V was pared by 4 bases and J by 8 bases, with 11 bases between. The CDR3 extends over 12 amino acids. Germline V lookup: CDR1 MNHEY, CDR2 SVGAGI. CDR3 in amino acids: CASSSSRWGYTF. CDR3 in DNA: TGTGCCAGCAGTTCCAGCCGTTGGGGCTACACCTTC.

The rearrangement uses TRBV6-1 and TRBJ1-5; no firm D call. CDR1 is MNHNS, CDR2 SASEGT, per germline. This CDR3 contains 13 residues. V lost 6 bases, J lost 5 bases, and 11 bases lay in between. This CDR3 is CASRIREYQPQHF. DNA of the CDR3: TGTGCCAGCAGGATCCGGGAATATCAGCCCCAGCATTTT.

V usage is TRBV11-2 and J usage is TRBJ1-1, with a tentative D call TRBD1 (6 bases). Trimming cost V 3 bases and J 4 bases, with 18 bases left between them. This CDR3 spans 16 amino acids. Germline CDR1 SGHAT, CDR2 FQNNGV. The CDR3 here is CASSLGVGAKGTEAFF. CDR3 in DNA: TGTGCCAGCAGCTTGGGGGTGGGGGCTAAGGGCACTGAAGCTTTCTTT. Full variable domain (outside the CDR3, taken from reference TRBV11-2 and TRBJ1-1): EAGVAQSPRYKIIEKRQSVAFWCNPISGHATLYWYQQILGQGPKLLIQFQNNGVVDDSQLPKDRFSAERLKGVDSTLKIQPAKLEDSAVYLCASSLGVGAKGTEAFFGQGTRLTVV.

This sequence joins TRBV5-1 and TRBJ2-7, with D possibly TRBD1 on 5 matching bases. Trimming pared 0 bases from V and 5 bases from J, leaving 15 bases between. The CDR3 contains 15 residues. CDR1 and CDR2 (germline): SGHRS, YFSETQ. The CDR3 here is CASSLEGRPVDEQYF. CDR3 DNA sequence: TGCGCCAGCAGCTTGGAGGGGCGGCCCGTAGACGAGCAGTACTTC.

The genes are TRBV7-8 and TRBJ1-4; tentative D call: TRBD1 (5 bases). CDR1 is SGHVS and CDR2 is FQNEAQ in the germline V gene. CDR3 length: 14 residues. The V end was cut by 0 bases, the J end by 8 bases, with 10 bases between. The CDR3 DNA reads TGTGCCAGCAGCTTAGCTTGGGGCGGAGAAAAACTGTTTTTT. Translation gives CASSLAWGGEKLFF.

The gene calls are TRBV7-2 and TRBJ1-3, with a weak D call TRBD1 (5 bases). Germline values: CDR1 SGHTA, CDR2 FQGNSA. This CDR3 comprises 16 residues. V was pared by 1 base and J by 0 bases, with 10 bases between. DNA of the CDR3: TGTGCCAGCAGCTTAGGGATGGGGACCTCTGGAAACACCATATATTTT. Protein sequence: CASSLGMGTSGNTIYF.

The chain carries TRBV2 and TRBJ2-7; D perhaps matches TRBD1 (5 bases). There are 12 residues in the CDR3. Germline assignment: CDR1 SNHLY and CDR2 FYNNEI. V lost 6 bases and J 3 bases, leaving 9 bases between the germline ends. CDR3 region: CASRGRDYEQYF. The CDR3 DNA is TGTGCCAGCAGGGGGCGCGACTACGAGCAGTACTTC.

The chain employs TRBV7-2 and TRBJ1-2, with 7 positions matching TRBD1. The CDR3 extends over 14 amino acids. Germline CDR1 SGHTA, CDR2 FQGNSA. Trimming at V came to 3 bases and at J to 4 bases, leaving 5 bases not matched to a gene. The CDR3 region has the DNA TGTGCCAGCAGCTTTGGACAGGAAGGCTATGGCTACACCTTC. Translating gives CASSFGQEGYGYTF.

The chain recombines TRBV5-4 with TRBJ2-1, with 8 nucleotides matching TRBD2. Germline loops: CDR1 SGHNT, CDR2 YYREEE (reference sequence). The CDR3 contains 15 residues. With V trimmed by 3 bases and J by 6 bases, 8 bases remained unmatched. The CDR3 region is CASSSHIGRANEQFF. The CDR3 DNA sequence: TGTGCCAGCAGCTCCCACATCGGGAGGGCCAATGAGCAGTTCTTC.

This clone was recorded once. The rearrangement joins TRBV5-1 to TRBJ2-7; the D is unclear. This CDR3 has 14 amino acids. Germline V gene data show CDR1 as SGHRS and CDR2 as YFSETQ. The V end lost 3 bases, the J end lost 4 bases, and 14 bases lay between the germline ends. CDR3 amino acids: CASSSTTAVYEQYF. The CDR3 DNA reads as TGCGCCAGCAGCTCAACGACGGCCGTATACGAGCAGTACTTC.

The rearrangement uses TRBV14 and TRBJ2-7; TRBD1 agrees at 7 bases. CDR1 is SGHDN and CDR2 is FVKESK in the germline V gene. J lost 6 bases, V lost 4 bases, and 18 bases had no gene match. The CDR3 spans 17 residues. The CDR3 reads CASSPRTGASPGREQYF. As DNA, the CDR3 is TGTGCCAGCAGCCCCCGGACAGGCGCCTCGCCGGGTCGCGAGCAGTACTTC.

The chain carries TRBV5-1 and TRBJ1-2; possibly TRBD1 for D (6 bases). Germline assignment: CDR1 SGHRS and CDR2 YFSETQ. Trimming pared 0 bases from V and 3 bases from J, leaving 12 bases between. The CDR3 length is 15 residues. DNA for the CDR3: TGCGCCAGCAGCTTGGCCATAGGGGGAGACTATGGCTACACCTTC. It yields the protein CASSLAIGGDYGYTF.